This T cell receptor beta chain comes out of a study of T cells after yellow fever vaccination. In making TCR cDNA, 5'RACE template switching added a universal primer site and UMIs to it. TCRdb called the 5' RACE reads again in MiXCR, with one record for every CDR3 protein. Among around 500,000 distinct CDR3 sequences listed, 20% to 25% were seen once. The origin of this receptor is a man aged 18 to 30 who received the YFV17D yellow fever vaccine. The input for sequencing was PBMCs, taken roughly 20 days after the first yellow fever vaccination.

The CDR3 DNA reads TGTGCCAGCCGACCCAGGGGCGCGGTGAACACTGAAGCTTTCTTT. This translates into CASRPRGAVNTEAFF. The chain uses TRBV14 and TRBJ1-1; a weak D match, TRBD1 (6 bases). The ends were cut back, 8 bases at V and 0 bases at J, with 16 bases in the middle. The germline gives CDR1 SGHDN, CDR2 FVKESK. The CDR3 runs 15 residues.